The 28 T cell receptor beta chains below all came from one sample that was sequenced in a study of a mutant IDH1 vaccine in newly diagnosed glioma. Time point denoted: baseline, week 1 (first vaccination visit). Treatment indicated: pre-vaccination baseline after standard-of-care therapy. Here immunoSEQ multiplex PCR was the method, and the copy in TCRdb shows in-frame clones only, minus some. The data show around 89,000 clones, 83% seen once. The sample here was PBMCs, taken from a glioma patient treated with radiotherapy, temozolomide or both. The receptors stem from a woman aged 45-65 years with glioma.

The gene calls are TRBV28 and TRBJ1-2, with D possibly being TRBD1 (6 bases). CDR3 length equals 14 residues. Germline-derived CDR1 and CDR2 are MDHEN and SYDVKM. V lost 6 bases and J 4 bases, leaving 15 bases between the germline ends. This chain's CDR3 is CASSSGQGGYGYTF. In DNA, the CDR3 is TGTGCCAGCAGCTCTGGCCAAGGGGGCTATGGCTACACCTTC.

V usage is TRBV30 and J usage is TRBJ1-2; the D is unclear. Germline V lookup: CDR1 GTSNPN, CDR2 SVGIG (reference sequence). The CDR3 contains 13 residues. The V end lost 4 bases, the J end lost 0 bases, and 9 bases lay between the germline ends. CDR3: CAWNPPPNYGYTF. For the CDR3, the DNA is TGTGCCTGGAACCCCCCTCCTAACTATGGCTACACCTTC.

This chain's CDR3 is CASANYRYEQYF. The CDR3 DNA reads as TGTGCCAGTGCCAACTATAGGTACGAGCAGTACTTC. This sequence joins TRBV6-1 and TRBJ2-7, with unresolved D. This CDR3 contains 12 residues. Germline V gene data show CDR1 as MNHNS and CDR2 as SASEGT. V lost 9 bases and J 4 bases, leaving 13 bases between the germline ends.

J is TRBJ2-3 and V is TRBV29-1; the match to TRBD2 covers 7 bases. V gave up 6 bases and J gave up 1 base; unmatched junction bases: 4. The germline CDR1 and CDR2 sequences are SQVTM and ANQGSEA. This CDR3 is 13 amino acids long. The CDR3 reads CSVARGGTDTQYF. CDR3 DNA: TGCAGCGTCGCCCGGGGGGGCACAGATACGCAGTATTTT.

This clone is labeled medium-sized (0.01 to 0.1%). V is TRBV10-1 and J is TRBJ1-2; tentative D call: TRBD1 (5 bases). Trimming left V 3 bases short and J 3 bases short, with 5 bases between. The CDR3 contains 12 residues. Germline V gene data show CDR1 as WNHNN and CDR2 as SYGVQD (reference sequence). CDR3 coding DNA: TGCGCCAGCAGTGACAGGGACTATGGCTACACCTTC. Residues: CASSDRDYGYTF.

The chain is built from TRBV9 and TRBJ1-2; D is uncertain. CDR3 length equals 13 residues. Germline assignment: CDR1 SGDLS and CDR2 YYNGEE. V was pared by 0 bases and J by 4 bases, with 7 bases between. CDR3 in amino acids: CASSVEGGYGYTF. CDR3 coding DNA: TGTGCCAGCAGCGTAGAGGGAGGCTATGGCTACACCTTC.

V is TRBV5-4 and J is TRBJ2-7, with 10 bases identical to TRBD2. This CDR3 has 17 amino acids. J lost 3 bases, V lost 1 base, and 10 bases had no gene match. CDR1 is SGHNT, CDR2 YYREEE, per germline (reference sequence). The CDR3 DNA sequence: TGTGCCAGCAGCTTGTTCCAGCGGGGGGGCCTTTTCTACGAGCAGTACTTC. This sequence encodes CASSLFQRGGLFYEQYF.

The chain links TRBV5-1 to TRBJ2-7; D is possibly TRBD2 (5 bases). This CDR3 comprises 16 residues. CDR1 and CDR2 (germline): SGHRS, YFSETQ. V gave up 0 bases and J gave up 3 bases, with 16 bases separating them. Here the CDR3 DNA reads TGCGCCAGCAGCTTGGGTCCAGAACTGACTATCTACGAGCAGTACTTC. Its translation is CASSLGPELTIYEQYF.

The rearrangement uses TRBV30 and TRBJ1-1, with D hard to call. V was trimmed by 0 bases and J by 3 bases, leaving 14 bases between them. Germline V gives CDR1 GTSNPN, CDR2 SVGIG (reference sequence). This CDR3 comprises 15 residues. CDR3 nucleotide sequence: TGTGCCTGGAGTGTACAAGGTTCTCGTTACACTGAAGCTTTCTTT. Translation gives CAWSVQGSRYTEAFF.

This rearrangement joins TRBV7-9 to TRBJ2-6; D is unresolved. Germline lookup yields CDR1 SEHNR and CDR2 FQNEAQ (reference sequence). This CDR3 has 13 amino acids. V dropped 2 bases and J dropped 4 bases, with 3 bases sitting between them. CDR3: CASSLWGANVLTF. The CDR3 coding sequence is TGTGCCAGCAGCTTATGGGGGGCCAACGTCCTGACTTTC.

The chain has TRBV7-9 and TRBJ1-2; 7 nucleotides match TRBD1. V was pared by 1 base and J by 3 bases, with 11 bases of the junction left unmatched. Germline V gene data show CDR1 as SEHNR and CDR2 as FQNEAQ (reference sequence). There are 17 residues in the CDR3. For the CDR3, the DNA is TGTGCCAGCAGCTTAGTTGGATCCGGGACAGCTTACTATGGCTACACCTTC. As protein: CASSLVGSGTAYYGYTF.

The chain is built from TRBV5-8 and TRBJ1-2, with D possibly TRBD1 on 5 matching bases. The CDR3 runs 13 residues. Germline CDR1 is SGHTS and CDR2 is YDEGEE. The V gene lost 2 bases and the J gene lost 14 bases, with 19 bases spanning the gap. The CDR3 spells CASSFVLLGRGTF. The CDR3 nucleotides are TGTGCCAGCAGCTTTGTACTATTGGGGCGGGGGACCTTC.

The chain couples TRBV5-1 to TRBJ1-5, with TRBD1 identical over 8 bases. J lost 2 bases, V lost 5 bases, and 6 bases had no gene match. CDR3 size: 15 residues. The V gene's germline CDR1 is SGHRS and CDR2 YFSETQ. DNA of the CDR3: TGCGCCAGCAGTTTGACAGGGGAGGGCAATCAGCCCCAGCATTTT. Its protein product is CASSLTGEGNQPQHF.

This clone was found once. The gene calls are TRBV9 and TRBJ2-2; TRBD1 aligns across 9 bases. Germline loops: CDR1 SGDLS, CDR2 YYNGEE. V shed 6 bases and J 1 base; nucleotides not matched to a gene: 4. CDR3 length equals 15 residues. This CDR3 is CASTETGGNTGELFF. The CDR3 DNA sequence: TGTGCCAGCACCGAGACAGGGGGGAACACCGGGGAGCTGTTTTTT.

The rearrangement uses TRBV30 and TRBJ1-2, with D possibly TRBD1 on 5 matching bases. Germline V gives CDR1 GTSNPN, CDR2 SVGIG (reference sequence). The V end lost 0 bases, the J end lost 4 bases, and 15 bases lay between the germline ends. This CDR3 is 15 amino acids long. This CDR3 is CAWSVGAVPGYGYTF. Here the CDR3 DNA reads TGTGCCTGGAGTGTAGGGGCGGTCCCTGGCTATGGCTACACCTTC.

The rearrangement links TRBV27 to TRBJ2-7; 7 nucleotides line up with TRBD2. The CDR3 runs 15 residues. The V segment lost 0 bases and the J segment 4 bases; nucleotides outside the gene matches: 6. Germline CDR1 and CDR2: MNHEY and SMNVEV (reference sequence). In DNA, the CDR3 is TGTGCCAGCAGTTTATCGATGAACGGGGGGTACGAGCAGTACTTC. Translation: CASSLSMNGGYEQYF.

This rearrangement joins TRBV5-4 to TRBJ1-3, with D perhaps TRBD1 (6 bases). CDR3 length: 18 residues. V was cut by 4 bases and J by 0 bases, with 20 bases left in between. CDR1 SGHNT and CDR2 YYREEE come from the germline V gene (reference sequence). The CDR3 nucleotides read TGTGCCAGCAGCCATTCGACCGACAGGAAATTCTCTGGAAACACCATATATTTT. It encodes CASSHSTDRKFSGNTIYF.

This rearrangement joins TRBV2 to TRBJ2-3; tentatively, D is TRBD2 (7 bases). The CDR3 is 15 amino acids. Looked up from germline, CDR1 is SNHLY and CDR2 is FYNNEI. Trimming pared 7 bases from V and 2 bases from J, leaving 16 bases between. The CDR3 region has the DNA TGTGCCAGCACGGGGGGCCTAATTCTCACAGATACGCAGTATTTT. Protein product: CASTGGLILTDTQYF.

This clone was seen more than once but under ten times. The CDR3 DNA reads TGTGCCAGCAGGCGGGGGTCCTGGGACCTCCACACTGAAGCTTTCTTT. It yields the protein CASRRGSWDLHTEAFF. The chain combines TRBV6-6 with TRBJ1-1; D might be TRBD1 (5 bases). Germline V CDR1 and CDR2: MNHNY, SVGAGI (reference sequence). With 6 bases removed from V and 3 bases from J, the gap between germline ends came to 20 bases. CDR3 size: 16 residues.

The chain's CDR3 is CASSLAKLAGAQETQYF. Written as DNA, the CDR3 is TGTGCCAGCAGCTTAGCGAAACTAGCGGGGGCCCAAGAGACCCAGTACTTC. The V gene is TRBV7-9, the J gene TRBJ2-5; TRBD2 agrees at 11 bases. Germline CDR1 SEHNR, CDR2 FQNEAQ (reference sequence). The CDR3 sequence is 17 residues long. V gave up 0 bases and J gave up 1 base; unmatched junction bases: 4.

This chain links TRBV27 with TRBJ1-5; D gene ambiguous. CDR3 length equals 15 residues. V lost 0 bases, J lost 0 bases, and 6 bases lay in between. Germline values: CDR1 MNHEY, CDR2 SMNVEV (reference sequence). The CDR3 sequence is CASSLSKLSNQPQHF. For the CDR3, the DNA is TGTGCCAGCAGTTTATCCAAACTTAGCAATCAGCCCCAGCATTTT.

The rearrangement uses TRBV18 and TRBJ1-1; D ambiguous. Germline V gene data show CDR1 as KGHSH and CDR2 as LQKENI. The CDR3 contains 13 residues. V lost 4 bases and J 7 bases, leaving 13 bases between the germline ends. CDR3 sequence: CASSLSDTREAFF. The CDR3 DNA follows: TGTGCCAGCTCACTTAGTGACACCCGTGAAGCTTTCTTT.

This clone was counted only a few times. The same CDR3 can be traced to other DNA sequences in this sample. V is TRBV7-9 and J is TRBJ1-1; possibly TRBD1 for D (5 bases). Trimming shortened V by 1 base and J by 5 bases, and 8 bases separated the two germline ends. The CDR3 spans 13 residues. Germline V gene sequence: CDR1 SEHNR, CDR2 FQNEAQ (reference sequence). Here the CDR3 DNA reads TGTGCCAGCAGCTTAGAAGGGGATACTGAAGCTTTCTTT. Amino acid sequence: CASSLEGDTEAFF.

The genes are TRBV14 and TRBJ1-6; D remains ambiguous. Trimming removed 0 bases at V and 6 bases at J, with 6 bases between. The CDR3 extends over 14 amino acids. Germline V gives CDR1 SGHDN, CDR2 FVKESK. The chain's CDR3 is CASSQDHPNSPLHF. CDR3 coding DNA: TGTGCCAGCAGCCAAGATCACCCTAATTCACCCCTCCACTTT.

The chain recombines TRBV6-6 with TRBJ2-1; no firm D call. The ends were cut back, 4 bases at V and 9 bases at J, with 10 bases in the middle. The CDR3 consists of 12 residues. Germline V gene data show CDR1 as MNHNY and CDR2 as SVGAGI (reference sequence). The CDR3 sequence: CASSSPQSEQFF. CDR3 coding DNA: TGTGCCAGCAGTTCTCCCCAGAGTGAGCAGTTCTTC.

CDR3: CASSEGGRINEKLFF. In DNA, the CDR3 is TGTGCCAGCAGTGAAGGGGGACGGATTAATGAAAAACTGTTTTTT. The gene calls are TRBV6-1 and TRBJ1-4, with D maybe TRBD1 (5 bases). Germline CDR1 reads MNHNS; CDR2 reads SASEGT. V gave up 1 base and J gave up 4 bases, with 10 bases separating them. The CDR3 consists of 15 residues.

This chain uses TRBV2 with TRBJ2-7; no firm D call. Germline CDR1 reads SNHLY; CDR2 reads FYNNEI. The CDR3 is 10 residues long. V was shortened by 5 bases and J by 3 bases, with 2 bases between the two germline ends. The CDR3 here is CASSFYEQYF. CDR3 coding DNA: TGTGCCAGCAGTTTCTACGAGCAGTACTTC.

The rearrangement links TRBV4-1 to TRBJ1-2; no firm D call. Germline V gene data show CDR1 as MGHRA and CDR2 as YSYEKL. This CDR3 region has 16 residues. Trimming took 0 bases from V and 2 from J, leaving 13 bases between them. This chain's CDR3 is CASSQDANRLNYGYTF. CDR3 in DNA: TGCGCCAGCAGCCAAGATGCGAACAGACTAAACTATGGCTACACCTTC.